These 23 T cell receptor beta chains share one sample of origin, sequenced in a study of cytomegalovirus exposure and HLA in healthy donors. The data were produced by immunoSEQ multiplex PCR, yet TCRdb's version contains in-frame clones alone and is incomplete. Altogether roughly 200,000 clones are present, around 80% being singletons, with the ten largest covering over 0.95%. Sequenced material: PBMCs. The receptor source for this set is a woman aged 25 to 45 in good health and CMV-seronegative.

This chain connects TRBV4-1 to TRBJ2-4, with 7 nucleotides matching TRBD1. J lost 0 bases, V lost 1 base, and 6 bases had no gene match. CDR1 and CDR2 (germline): MGHRA, YSYEKL. The length of the CDR3 is 17 residues. CDR3 amino acids: CASSQGQGGLAKNIQYF. The CDR3 region has the DNA TGCGCCAGCAGCCAAGGACAGGGCGGACTAGCCAAAAACATTCAGTACTTC.

The chain carries TRBV6-1 and TRBJ1-1; 9 bases are shared with TRBD1. The CDR3 contains 15 residues. Per germline, CDR1 MNHNS and CDR2 SASEGT. The V segment lost 3 bases and the J segment 6 bases; nucleotides outside the gene matches: 8. CDR3 bases: TGTGCCAGCAGTGATTACGGGACAGGGACCCCTGAAGCTTTCTTT. Translated: CASSDYGTGTPEAFF.

This clone was seen a few times. The chain recombines TRBV7-9 with TRBJ1-5; unclear D gene. Germline lookup yields CDR1 SEHNR and CDR2 FQNEAQ (reference sequence). The CDR3 covers 12 residues. V was cut by 5 bases and J by 4 bases, with 6 bases left in between. The CDR3, as DNA: TGTGCCAGCAGCGGCCAGAATCAGCCCCAGCATTTT. It yields the protein CASSGQNQPQHF.

A remark on this clone: Within the sample, other DNA sequences also encode this same CDR3. The J gene is TRBJ2-3, the V gene TRBV30; D unclear. The CDR3 is made up of 12 amino acids. V dropped 2 bases and J dropped 1 base, with 4 bases sitting between them. The germline V gene has CDR1 GTSNPN and CDR2 SVGIG (reference sequence). The CDR3 bases are TGTGCCTGGAGTCGTGGCACAGATACGCAGTATTTT. It encodes CAWSRGTDTQYF. Full variable domain (outside the CDR3, taken from reference TRBV30 and TRBJ2-3): SQTIHQWPATLVQPVGSPLSLECTVEGTSNPNLYWYRQAAGRGLQLLFYSVGIGQISSEVPQNLSASRPQDRQFILSSKKLLLSDSGFYLCAWSRGTDTQYFGPGTRLTVL.

This clone was found a few times. V is TRBV7-3 and J is TRBJ1-5, with D possibly TRBD1 on 5 matching bases. V dropped 1 base and J dropped 6 bases, with 7 bases sitting between them. The CDR3 totals 13 residues. Per germline, CDR1 SGHTA and CDR2 FQGTGA. CDR3 in DNA: TGTGCCAGCAGCTTAATGGGGGGTCAGCCCCAGCATTTT. Its translation: CASSLMGGQPQHF.

The V gene is TRBV25-1, the J gene TRBJ1-2; D ambiguous. Deletions cut 4 bases from V and 3 bases from J, with 6 bases between. The germline V gene has CDR1 MGHDK and CDR2 SYGVNS. This CDR3 has 12 residues. The DNA for the CDR3 is TGTGCCAGCAGTGGAAGCTACTATGGCTACACCTTC. Encoded protein: CASSGSYYGYTF.

The chain uses TRBV12-5 and TRBJ1-2; the D gene is possibly TRBD1 (5 bases). Trimming removed 0 bases from V and 5 bases from J, with 16 bases in between. The CDR3 length is 16 residues. The germline V gene has CDR1 LGHNT and CDR2 FRNRAP. DNA for the CDR3: TGTGCTAGTGGTTTGGTTCCTCCGGGGGGAGGATATGGCTACACCTTC. It codes for CASGLVPPGGGYGYTF.

CDR3 sequence reads: CSVGQGIEAFF. CDR3 bases: TGCAGCGTTGGGCAGGGCATTGAAGCTTTCTTT. The chain is built from TRBV29-1 and TRBJ1-1, with a weak D call TRBD1 (5 bases). Germline values: CDR1 SQVTM, CDR2 ANQGSEA. V was trimmed by 4 bases and J by 7 bases, leaving 10 bases between them. There are 11 residues in the CDR3.

The rearrangement links TRBV12-5 to TRBJ2-3; D not resolved. Trimming removed 1 base from V and 2 bases from J, with 7 bases in between. The CDR3 contains 14 residues. The germline V gene encodes CDR1 LGHNT and CDR2 FRNRAP. In DNA form, the CDR3 reads TGTGCTAGTGGTTTGGACAGCTTCACAGATACGCAGTATTTT. Amino acids: CASGLDSFTDTQYF.

The chain couples TRBV2 to TRBJ2-2; 13 nucleotides line up with TRBD2. V was pared by 7 bases and J by 8 bases, with 7 bases of the junction left unmatched. The germline V gene has CDR1 SNHLY and CDR2 FYNNEI. The CDR3 runs to 15 residues. The CDR3 coding sequence is TGTGCCAGCAAGACTAGCGGGAGGAATAGTGGGGAGCTGTTTTTT. Protein: CASKTSGRNSGELFF.

The chain employs TRBV7-9 and TRBJ1-2; 7 bases are shared with TRBD1. V shed 2 bases and J 0 bases; nucleotides not matched to a gene: 6. Germline CDR1 SEHNR, CDR2 FQNEAQ (reference sequence). This CDR3 comprises 16 residues. CDR3 coding DNA: TGTGCCAGCAGCTTATATCTGGGACAGTCTAACTATGGCTACACCTTC. Translation gives CASSLYLGQSNYGYTF.

The CDR3 DNA sequence: TGTGCCAGCACCCAGGTGGGGCCCCCCCGCGAGCAGTACTTC. Translating it yields CASTQVGPPREQYF. The chain recombines TRBV28 with TRBJ2-7; perhaps TRBD1 as D (5 bases). The CDR3 is made up of 14 amino acids. CDR1 is MDHEN and CDR2 is SYDVKM in the germline V gene. Trimming removed 7 bases from V and 6 bases from J, with 19 bases in between.

This clone has ten or more counts. V usage is TRBV6-4 and J usage is TRBJ2-1; TRBD1 aligns across 9 bases. V gave up 0 bases and J gave up 6 bases; unmatched junction bases: 0. This CDR3 spans 14 amino acids. The germline CDR1 and CDR2 sequences are MRHNA and SNTAGT. The CDR3 loop reads CASSDSTGGNEQFF. The CDR3 nucleotides read TGTGCCAGCAGTGACTCGACAGGGGGCAATGAGCAGTTCTTC.

This clone was picked up a small number of times. The chain couples TRBV14 to TRBJ1-5; D not resolved. Germline V gene sequence: CDR1 SGHDN, CDR2 FVKESK. The CDR3 extends over 15 amino acids. Trimming left V 3 bases short and J 3 bases short, with 12 bases between. CDR3 nucleotide sequence: TGTGCCAGCAGCCAGAGGTCGGGGTTCAATCAGCCCCAGCATTTT. This translates into CASSQRSGFNQPQHF.

The gene calls are TRBV10-3 and TRBJ2-1; tentative D call: TRBD2 (6 bases). The CDR3 runs to 14 residues. With 3 bases removed from V and 3 bases from J, the gap between germline ends came to 9 bases. CDR1 and CDR2 from the germline V gene are ENHRY and SYGVKD. The CDR3 protein is CAISDTAGYNEQFF. CDR3 coding DNA: TGTGCCATCAGTGACACAGCGGGCTACAATGAGCAGTTCTTC.

CDR3 DNA sequence: TGCGCCAGCAGCTTGTCGTCGTCGGGGGAAAAACTGTTTTTT. Protein product: CASSLSSSGEKLFF. V is TRBV5-1 and J is TRBJ1-4; no reliable D call. This CDR3 has 14 residues. The V end was cut by 1 base, the J end by 8 bases, with 12 bases between. CDR1 and CDR2 from the germline V gene are SGHRS and YFSETQ.

This chain joins TRBV10-1 and TRBJ2-1; TRBD1 might be the D (6 bases). V was cut by 9 bases and J by 2 bases, with 14 bases left in between. CDR3 length: 14 amino acids. Germline CDR1 and CDR2: WNHNN and SYGVQD (reference sequence). The CDR3 coding sequence is TGCGCCAGTTCGACAGGCTCCCCCTACAATGAGCAGTTCTTC. It translates to CASSTGSPYNEQFF.

This sequence joins TRBV13 and TRBJ2-7, with D perhaps TRBD1 (7 bases). V was shortened by 5 bases and J by 5 bases, with 16 bases between the two germline ends. CDR3 length equals 14 residues. CDR1 and CDR2 from the germline V gene are PRHDT and FYEKMQ (reference sequence). CDR3 protein: CASSPRGDGDEQYF. CDR3 DNA sequence: TGTGCCAGCAGCCCCAGGGGGGACGGCGACGAGCAGTACTTC.

This clone is a singleton in its sample. The rearrangement joins TRBV18 to TRBJ2-1; 7 positions agree with TRBD1. Trimming at V came to 3 bases and at J to 2 bases, leaving 13 bases not matched to a gene. The CDR3 totals 18 residues. Germline V gene sequence: CDR1 KGHSH, CDR2 LQKENI. CDR3: CASSPLNRRTGTYNEQFF. The DNA for the CDR3 is TGTGCCAGCTCACCGCTGAACAGACGGACAGGAACCTACAATGAGCAGTTCTTC.

This clone was seen once. Relative to the germline gene, one junction end is altered; a read error may explain this. The chain combines TRBV28 with TRBJ2-1, with TRBD2 matching over 8 bases. The CDR3 loop spans 15 amino acids. Germline V gene sequence: CDR1 MDHEN, CDR2 SYDVKM. In nucleotides, the CDR3 is TGTGCCAGCAGCCTCCAGCGGGGGATCTACGATGAGCAGTTCTTC. Translated, it gives CASSLQRGIYDEQFF.

The genes are TRBV7-2 and TRBJ2-7; 8 bases match TRBD2. The CDR3 is 15 amino acids. V dropped 5 bases and J dropped 0; count of bases not matched to a gene: 6. Germline V gene sequence: CDR1 SGHTA, CDR2 FQGNSA. CDR3 sequence (DNA): TGTGCCAGCAGCCTCGTAGCGGGGAGCTCCTACGAGCAGTACTTC. This translates into CASSLVAGSSYEQYF.

The chain combines TRBV5-1 with TRBJ1-1; 8 bases are a match to TRBD1. In germline, CDR1 is SGHRS, CDR2 YFSETQ. V shed 0 bases, J shed 6 bases, and the junction held 4 bases outside the gene matches. The length of the CDR3 is 14 residues. This chain's CDR3 is CASSLGQGRPEAFF. CDR3 DNA: TGCGCCAGCAGCTTGGGACAGGGGCGCCCTGAAGCTTTCTTT.

This clone was picked up one time. This chain joins TRBV6-5 and TRBJ1-1; TRBD1 is a possible D gene (6 bases). V dropped 5 bases and J dropped 6 bases, with 10 bases sitting between them. Germline lookup yields CDR1 MNHEY and CDR2 SVGAGI. The CDR3 sequence is 12 residues long. As DNA, the CDR3 is TGTGCCAGCAGTATAGGGGGTGCTGAAGCTTTCTTT. Protein: CASSIGGAEAFF.